This TCR beta chain was recovered during a study of regulatory T cells in long-lasting Graves disease (dated by TCRdb to the early 2020s). At the level of the whole study: To count as having persistent Graves' disease, a patient had to have received antithyroid drug treatment for over 5 years with TSH receptor autoantibodies remaining persistently positive. Antithyroid drugs had been taken for roughly 10 years on average by persistent Graves' disease patients in the clinical cohort. Persistent Graves' disease patients were compared with newly diagnosed Graves' disease patients by peripheral blood TCR sequencing and RNA sequencing. TCR sequencing covered 13 persistent and roughly 20 newly diagnosed Graves' disease patients, approximately 33 samples in total. The study was conducted in China and was registered as a clinical trial.

According to the study, the label for this sample's time point signals: persistent/refractory GD, antithyroid drugs over 5 years with positive TRAb. For both TCR sequencing and RNA sequencing, RNA was extracted from PBMCs using TRIzol. Graves' disease was diagnosed according to American Thyroid Association guidelines. The patients came from an endocrinology department in Xi'an, China. Each patient gave 9 to 10 milliliters of peripheral blood, collected in an EDTA anticoagulant tube. Ficoll Paque Plus density gradient separation was used to isolate PBMCs, and no further T cell sorting was done. An Agilent 2100 Bioanalyzer and agarose gel were used to check RNA quality, while a NanoDrop 2000 measured RNA concentration. This clonotype was seen more than once but under ten times. This clone's antigen is unknown. The record has no base qualities; no much larger clone is one base away. The library was built by means of multiplex PCR. Sequencing took place on an Illumina HiSeq 4000. CDR3 regions were amplified by Arm-PCR with iRepertoire HTBI primers to construct TCR beta libraries. Gel purification was performed on PCR products prior to sequencing. In the source study's methods: A total of some 65 TRBV and under 15 TRBJ segments were identified across samples and were used for gene usage analysis of CDR3 amino acid clonotypes. COPE and FqMerger were used to merge filtered high-quality paired reads into contigs. BLAST was used to align contigs to the IMGT TRBV, TRBD and TRBJ reference genes, and CDR3 was defined following IMGT. Highly expanded clones were defined as clonotypes with a frequency above 0.1%. Repertoire diversity was measured by Shannon entropy, and V-J evenness by the Gini coefficient. A clonotype found in more than one individual was treated as public. TCRdb's own reprocessing of the public reads used fastp at Q25 and MiXCR and kept productive beta chains. Identical CDR3 proteins give one entry, which carries the most common genes and DNA. TCRdb's processing, not the study's, gives the V and J calls here. In all, the sample holds around 400,000 distinct CDR3 sequences, and around 20% of those were seen once. Roughly 30% of the sample is taken by the ten largest.

The CDR3 starts with the cysteine, ends with the phenylalanine, and has 15 residues. Only the CDR3 DNA is retained, 45 bases long and in frame from the first base. Germline trimming: 3 bases from V, 3 bases from J; junction bases outside gene matches: 5. The CDR1 and CDR2 encoded by the germline V gene (reference sequence) are PRHDT and FYEKMQ. Study-wide conclusions, independent of this receptor: Lower TCR Shannon entropy and fewer highly expanded clones were observed in persistent Graves' disease patients than in newly diagnosed patients, which suggested clonal expansion. Sequencing and analysis were restricted to the TCR beta chain. The authors acknowledged the small sample size as a limitation that may reduce accuracy. Only peripheral blood was studied, because thyroid tissue, the primary lesion, was inaccessible. TRBV28, TRBJ1-2 and TRBJ2-5 were preferentially used in persistent disease, while TRBV20-1 and TRBJ2-1 were favored in newly diagnosed disease. Patients with persistent disease shared more public clonotypes (roughly 2,900) than newly diagnosed patients did (roughly 970).

Here the chain combines TRBV13 and TRBJ2-7; TRBD2 agrees with 10 junctional bases. This sequence was found in a female donor with Graves disease. Material: peripheral blood mononuclear cells (PBMCs), obtained when the disease was refractory, from a patient treated with antithyroid drugs. The DNA is TGTGCCAGCAGCTTCAGCGGGAGGGCCCTCTACGAGCAGTACTTC. This sequence encodes CASSFSGRALYEQYF.